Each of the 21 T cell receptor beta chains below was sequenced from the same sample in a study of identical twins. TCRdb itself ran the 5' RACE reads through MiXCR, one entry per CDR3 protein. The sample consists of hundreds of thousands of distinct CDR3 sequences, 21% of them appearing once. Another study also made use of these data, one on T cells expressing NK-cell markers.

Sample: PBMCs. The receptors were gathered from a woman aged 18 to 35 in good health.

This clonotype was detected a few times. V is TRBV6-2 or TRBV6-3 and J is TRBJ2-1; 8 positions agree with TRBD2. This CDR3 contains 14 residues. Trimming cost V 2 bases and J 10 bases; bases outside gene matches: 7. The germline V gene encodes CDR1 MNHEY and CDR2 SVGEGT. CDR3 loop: CASSYGGRGREQFF. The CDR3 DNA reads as TGTGCCAGCAGTTACGGAGGTCGCGGGAGGGAGCAGTTCTTC.

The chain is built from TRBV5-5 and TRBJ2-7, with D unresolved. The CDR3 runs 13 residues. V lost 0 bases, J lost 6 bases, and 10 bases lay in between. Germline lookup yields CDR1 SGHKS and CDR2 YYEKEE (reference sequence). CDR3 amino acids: CASSLVYISEQYF. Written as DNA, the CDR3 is TGTGCCAGCAGCTTGGTCTACATAAGCGAGCAGTACTTC.

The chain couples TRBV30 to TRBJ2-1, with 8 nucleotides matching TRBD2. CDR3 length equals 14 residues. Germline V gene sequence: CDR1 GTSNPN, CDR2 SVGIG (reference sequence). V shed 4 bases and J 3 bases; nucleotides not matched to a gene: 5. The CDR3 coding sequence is TGTGCCTGGATATTTAGCGGGATCTACAATGAGCAGTTCTTC. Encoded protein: CAWIFSGIYNEQFF.

CDR3: CASSLEGWPQETQYF. CDR3 bases: TGCGCCAGCAGCTTGGAAGGGTGGCCACAAGAGACCCAGTACTTC. The chain recombines TRBV5-1 with TRBJ2-5; D remains ambiguous. The germline V gene has CDR1 SGHRS and CDR2 YFSETQ. The V and J ends lost 0 bases and 2 bases respectively, with 11 bases between them. This CDR3 has 15 residues.

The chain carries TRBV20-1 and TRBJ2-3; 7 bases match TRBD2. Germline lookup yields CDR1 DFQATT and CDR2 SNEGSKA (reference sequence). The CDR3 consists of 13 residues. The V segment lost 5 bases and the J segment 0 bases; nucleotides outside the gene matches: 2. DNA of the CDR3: TGCAGTGCTGGGGACTACAGCACAGATACGCAGTATTTT. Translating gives CSAGDYSTDTQYF.

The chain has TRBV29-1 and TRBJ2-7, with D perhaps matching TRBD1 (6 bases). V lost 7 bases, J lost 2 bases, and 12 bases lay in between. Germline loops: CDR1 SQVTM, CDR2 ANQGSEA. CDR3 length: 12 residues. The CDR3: CSAEGEPYEQYF. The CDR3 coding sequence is TGCAGCGCCGAGGGGGAGCCCTACGAGCAGTACTTC.

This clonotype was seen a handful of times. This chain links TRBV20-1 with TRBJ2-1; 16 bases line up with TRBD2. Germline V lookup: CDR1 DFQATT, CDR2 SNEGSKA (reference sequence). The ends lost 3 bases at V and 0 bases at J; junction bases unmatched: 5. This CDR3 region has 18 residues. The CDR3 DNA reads TGCAGTGCTAGGGGACTAGCGGGAGGGGTTAGCTCCTACAATGAGCAGTTCTTC. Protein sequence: CSARGLAGGVSSYNEQFF.

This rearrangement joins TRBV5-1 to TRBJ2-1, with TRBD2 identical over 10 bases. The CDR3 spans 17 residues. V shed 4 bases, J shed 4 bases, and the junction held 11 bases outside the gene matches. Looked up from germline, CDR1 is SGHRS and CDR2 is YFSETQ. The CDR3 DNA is TGCGCCAGCAGCCCGGATATACCGGGACTAGCGTACAATGAGCAGTTCTTC. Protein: CASSPDIPGLAYNEQFF.

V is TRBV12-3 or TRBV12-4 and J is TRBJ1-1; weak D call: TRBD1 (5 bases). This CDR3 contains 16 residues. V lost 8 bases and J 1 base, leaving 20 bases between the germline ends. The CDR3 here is CASCEIRGGTNTEAFF. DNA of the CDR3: TGTGCCAGCTGTGAAATTCGGGGAGGGACGAACACTGAAGCTTTCTTT.

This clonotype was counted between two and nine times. The CDR3: CASNPRASGFAYEQYF. Here the CDR3 DNA reads TGTGCCAGCAACCCTCGGGCTAGCGGGTTTGCCTACGAGCAGTACTTC. V and J are TRBV7-8 and TRBJ2-7; TRBD2 matches at 8 bases. The CDR3 consists of 16 residues. The V and J ends lost 7 bases and 2 bases, in that order; junction bases with no gene match: 13. From germline, CDR1 is SGHVS and CDR2 FQNEAQ.

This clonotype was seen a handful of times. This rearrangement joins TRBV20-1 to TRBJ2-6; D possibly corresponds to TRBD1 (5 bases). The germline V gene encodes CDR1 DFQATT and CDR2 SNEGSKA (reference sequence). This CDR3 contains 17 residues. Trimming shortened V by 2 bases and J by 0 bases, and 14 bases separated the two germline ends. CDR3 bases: TGCAGTGCTAGATCTGCAGGTGGACACTCTGGGGCCAACGTCCTGACTTTC. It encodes CSARSAGGHSGANVLTF.

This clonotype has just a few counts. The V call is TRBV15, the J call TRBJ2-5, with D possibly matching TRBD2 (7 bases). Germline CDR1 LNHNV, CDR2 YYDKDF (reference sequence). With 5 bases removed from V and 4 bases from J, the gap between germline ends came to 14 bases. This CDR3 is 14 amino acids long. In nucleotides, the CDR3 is TGTGCCACCAGCGGGGGGGCGATTGGAGAGACCCAGTACTTC. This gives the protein CATSGGAIGETQYF.

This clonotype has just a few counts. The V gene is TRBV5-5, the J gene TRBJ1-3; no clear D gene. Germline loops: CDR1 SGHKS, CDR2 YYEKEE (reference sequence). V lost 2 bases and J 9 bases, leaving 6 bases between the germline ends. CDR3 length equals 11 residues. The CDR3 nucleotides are TGTGCCAGCAGCTTAATTGGCACCATATATTTT. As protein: CASSLIGTIYF.

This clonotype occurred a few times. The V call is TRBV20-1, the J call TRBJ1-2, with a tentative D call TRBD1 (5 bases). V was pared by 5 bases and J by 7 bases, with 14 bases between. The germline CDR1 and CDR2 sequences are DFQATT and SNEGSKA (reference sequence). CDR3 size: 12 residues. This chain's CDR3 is CSADPRVVGYTF. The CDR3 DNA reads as TGCAGTGCTGACCCCAGGGTAGTTGGCTACACCTTC.

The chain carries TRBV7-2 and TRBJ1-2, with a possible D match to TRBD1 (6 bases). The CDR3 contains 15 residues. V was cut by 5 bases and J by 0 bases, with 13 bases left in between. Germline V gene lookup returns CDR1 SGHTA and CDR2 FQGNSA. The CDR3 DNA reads TGTGCCAGCAGCGTAGACAGGCGAACTAACTATGGCTACACCTTC. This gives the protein CASSVDRRTNYGYTF.

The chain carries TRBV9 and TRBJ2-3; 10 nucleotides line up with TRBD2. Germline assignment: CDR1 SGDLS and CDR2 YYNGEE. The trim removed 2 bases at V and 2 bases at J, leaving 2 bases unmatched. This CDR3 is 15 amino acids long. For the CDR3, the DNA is TGTGCCAGCAGCGTGACTAGCGGGTACACAGATACGCAGTATTTT. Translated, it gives CASSVTSGYTDTQYF.

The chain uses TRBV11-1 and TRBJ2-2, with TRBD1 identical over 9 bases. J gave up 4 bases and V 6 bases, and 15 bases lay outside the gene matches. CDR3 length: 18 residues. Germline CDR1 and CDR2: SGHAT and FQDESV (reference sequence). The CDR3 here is CASSFQQYRGPPTGELFF. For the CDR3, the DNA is TGTGCCAGCAGTTTTCAGCAATACAGGGGGCCACCCACCGGGGAGCTGTTTTTT.

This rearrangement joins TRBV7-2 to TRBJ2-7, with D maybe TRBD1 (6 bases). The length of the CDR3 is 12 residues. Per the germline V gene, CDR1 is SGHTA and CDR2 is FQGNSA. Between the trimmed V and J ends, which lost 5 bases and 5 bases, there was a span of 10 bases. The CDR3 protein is CASSTQGHEQYF. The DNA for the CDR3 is TGTGCCAGCAGCACTCAGGGGCACGAGCAGTACTTC. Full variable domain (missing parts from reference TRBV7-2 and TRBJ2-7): GAGVSQSPSNKVTEKGKDVELRCDPISGHTALYWYRQSLGQGLEFLIYFQGNSAPDKSGLPSDRFSAERTGGSVSTLTIQRTQQEDSAVYLCASSTQGHEQYFGPGTRLTVT.

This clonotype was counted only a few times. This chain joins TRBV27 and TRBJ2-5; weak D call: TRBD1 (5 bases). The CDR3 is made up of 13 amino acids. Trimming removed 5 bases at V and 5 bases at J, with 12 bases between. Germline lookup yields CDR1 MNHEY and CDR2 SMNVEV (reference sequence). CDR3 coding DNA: TGTGCCAGCAGTCGGACACTGGGGGAGACCCAGTACTTC. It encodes CASSRTLGETQYF.

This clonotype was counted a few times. CDR3 residues: CSARASGGAANNEQFF. The CDR3 DNA follows: TGCAGTGCTAGAGCTAGCGGGGGGGCTGCCAACAATGAGCAGTTCTTC. The chain employs TRBV20-1 and TRBJ2-1, with 12 nucleotides matching TRBD2. The CDR3 has 16 amino acids. Germline assignment: CDR1 DFQATT and CDR2 SNEGSKA (reference sequence). V shed 1 base and J 5 bases; nucleotides not matched to a gene: 6.

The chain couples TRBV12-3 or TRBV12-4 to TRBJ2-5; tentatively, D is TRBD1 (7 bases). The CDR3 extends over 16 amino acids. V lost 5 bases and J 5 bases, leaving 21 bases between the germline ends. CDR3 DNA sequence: TGTGCCAGCAGTCCCCCAGGGGGGTACGGGGTCGAGACCCAGTACTTC. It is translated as CASSPPGGYGVETQYF.